This is a list of T cell receptor beta chains from one sample in a study of blood T cell repertoires in COVID-19. The assay was immunoSEQ multiplex PCR, and TCRdb's table has in-frame clones only and misses some. This table holds 150,000 to 200,000 clones, about four fifths found once. Sequenced sample: peripheral blood. The receptors come from a man aged 60-69 years with active or convalescent COVID-19. CDR3s include the opening cysteine and the closing phenylalanine or tryptophan. Each record gives: V gene, J gene, CDR3 protein.

TRBV19	TRBJ1-1	CASSTSDRGDTEAFF
TRBV6-5	TRBJ1-1	CASSYSDTEAFF
TRBV5-1	TRBJ1-2	CASSVALNYGYTF
TRBV6-6	TRBJ1-2	CASSYNPRGYGYTF
TRBV9	TRBJ1-1	CASSIRDRATEAFF
TRBV9	TRBJ2-2	CASSRRGFNTGELFF
TRBV28	TRBJ2-7	CATRGQGVYEQYF
TRBV29-1	TRBJ1-1	CSVDFGARTEAFF
TRBV18	TRBJ1-2	CASSEDKFYGYTF
TRBV5-4	TRBJ2-7	CASTNSPYEQYF
TRBV28	TRBJ1-4	CASSLGGKTNEKLFF
TRBV27	TRBJ2-3	CASSPRTSGSPDTQYF
TRBV19	TRBJ2-2	CASSIGVNTGELFF
TRBV7-8	TRBJ1-5	CASSEGGLNQPQHF
TRBV4-1	TRBJ2-1	CASSQEPLAGGPDEQFF
TRBV2	TRBJ2-7	CASQGTGGNEQYF
TRBV19	TRBJ1-3	CASSITATGRNTIYF
TRBV2	TRBJ1-1	CASSGGLTEAFF
TRBV15	TRBJ2-3	CATSRSPGSGGRTDTQYF
TRBV14	TRBJ2-5	CASSLGTSPPQETQYF
TRBV28	TRBJ1-5	CASSPGTHYQPQHF
TRBV2	TRBJ1-5	CASSVTGYQGQPQHF
TRBV9	TRBJ1-3	CASSPRGGSGNTIYF
TRBV5-1	TRBJ2-3	CASRSGARLSTDTQYF
TRBV7-8	TRBJ1-5	CASSLAVTQGNQPQHF
TRBV5-4	TRBJ2-5	CASSGGQGQETQYF
TRBV7-9	TRBJ2-1	CASSSTVRSGGNYNEQFF
TRBV6-5	TRBJ1-2	CASSYRVYNYGYTF
TRBV27	TRBJ1-1	CASSLTVLNTEAFF
TRBV3-1/TRBV3-2	TRBJ2-2	CASSQGRELFF
TRBV5-1	TRBJ2-3	CASSLDPRSTDTQYF
TRBV14	TRBJ2-1	CASSQVATLPNEQFF
TRBV12-3/TRBV12-4	TRBJ1-1	CASRGQMNTEAFF
TRBV6-5	TRBJ1-1	CASRKTGVAEAFF
TRBV12-3/TRBV12-4	TRBJ1-1	CASSLRRTEAFF
TRBV29-1	TRBJ1-1	CSVDKGNLNTEAFF
TRBV11-1	TRBJ2-7	CASSPQGGLNEQYF
TRBV28	TRBJ1-5	CASSSGQNQPQHF
TRBV6-5	TRBJ1-1	CASRPLAGLNTEAFF